Sequencing of this T cell receptor beta chain was carried out in a study of blood T cell repertoires in COVID-19 (TCRdb year 2020). Regarding the research as a whole: The collaborator samples originated in the United States, Italy and Spain and spanned the acute and convalescent phases of COVID-19. The samples were drawn from two sources: the first 160 participants of the ongoing ImmuneRACE study, and 1,254 subjects contributed by 6 global collaborators. The repertoires were released in a freely available public database intended as a resource for research on the immune response to SARS-CoV-2. The prospective study material was composed of cDNA or gDNA derived from T cells, B-cell-depleted T cells, or PBMCs. Sample metadata almost always included a de-identified subject ID, COVID-19 status, age in years and sex. Where HLA class I and class II types were available, the types were taken from metadata supplied by the sample provider, not from assay-based typing. Deeply sampled blood TCRbeta repertoires from subjects exposed to, actively infected with, or recovered from COVID-19 were included in the dataset. The full study reports these points: The amount of clinical and demographic metadata varied by source and participant and was provided uncurated.

V is shortened by 2 bases, J by 7 bases, and the region joining them spans 21 bases. The CDR3, cysteine through phenylalanine, is 16 amino acids long. Here the CDR3 DNA is all that survives: 48 bases in frame from base 1. CDR1 and CDR2, looked up from the germline V gene (reference sequence), are SGHNT and YYREEE. Comment on this clone: Which antigen it targets is not known. Base-call qualities are not available, and no considerably larger clone is one nucleotide away.

The immunoSEQ Assay, a bias-controlled multiplex PCR, was used to amplify TCRbeta CDR3 regions from genomic DNA. For the original study's pipeline: Nucleated cell counts per sample were estimated from amplification of reference gene primers within the assay. Sequence reads were collapsed and filtered to measure the absolute abundance of every unique TCRbeta CDR3 rearrangement. For each sample, productive Simpson clonality was calculated by taking the square root of Simpson's diversity index across productive rearrangements. In its TCRdb copy, this immuneACCESS table keeps in-frame sequences only and misses some clones. Where compared with another copy, unresolved V genes explain less than half of these, and the others have no known cause. D and trimming come from the DNA, and the V and J calls and clone size come from that table. This sample gives around 300,000 clones in total; less than 90% of them show up just once. The ten largest clones capture 10% to 15% of the sample.

One collaborating source in Seattle enrolled patients while the patients were actively infected and followed the patients over time throughout the course of disease. The collaborating institutions used their own protocols to collect whole blood in K2EDTA tubes. For TCRbeta analysis, collaborators shipped samples in one of three forms: frozen whole blood, isolated PBMCs, or DNA extracted from either of those sample types. The V and J segments used are TRBV5-4 and TRBJ1-2; TRBD1 is a possible D gene, resting on 6 matching bases. The source of this sequence is a woman in her 70s with COVID-19, enrolled during active disease. The sample comprised peripheral blood. DNA sequence: TGTGCCAGCAGCTTCGGGGGGTACAGGGTGTATCCTGGCTACACCTTC. It codes for CASSFGGYRVYPGYTF.